This T cell receptor (beta chain) emerged from a study of response to subunit inactivated influenza vaccine. The study, taken as a whole, reports: With each seasonal influenza vaccination, the authors suggested, few new T cells are recruited.

TCRdb called the RT-PCR reads again in MiXCR, with one record for every CDR3 protein. In the table there are roughly 650,000 distinct CDR3 sequences, more than 15% of which are singletons. The CDR3 contains 15 residues. Looked up from germline, CDR1 is ENHRY and CDR2 is SYGVKD. The V segment lost 10 bases and the J segment 4 bases; nucleotides outside the gene matches: 12. To note about this clonotype: Its antigen is unknown.

The sequencing here drew on PBMCs from blood, taken roughly 13 days after vaccination. The V call is TRBV10-3, the J call TRBJ1-5, with 8 bases fitting TRBD1. This TCR was recovered from a man over 45 who received an inactivated influenza vaccine. CDR3 coding DNA: TGTGCCACCGGGGGGCAGGGGGCTGGTAATCAGCCCCAGCATTTT. Its protein product is CATGGQGAGNQPQHF.